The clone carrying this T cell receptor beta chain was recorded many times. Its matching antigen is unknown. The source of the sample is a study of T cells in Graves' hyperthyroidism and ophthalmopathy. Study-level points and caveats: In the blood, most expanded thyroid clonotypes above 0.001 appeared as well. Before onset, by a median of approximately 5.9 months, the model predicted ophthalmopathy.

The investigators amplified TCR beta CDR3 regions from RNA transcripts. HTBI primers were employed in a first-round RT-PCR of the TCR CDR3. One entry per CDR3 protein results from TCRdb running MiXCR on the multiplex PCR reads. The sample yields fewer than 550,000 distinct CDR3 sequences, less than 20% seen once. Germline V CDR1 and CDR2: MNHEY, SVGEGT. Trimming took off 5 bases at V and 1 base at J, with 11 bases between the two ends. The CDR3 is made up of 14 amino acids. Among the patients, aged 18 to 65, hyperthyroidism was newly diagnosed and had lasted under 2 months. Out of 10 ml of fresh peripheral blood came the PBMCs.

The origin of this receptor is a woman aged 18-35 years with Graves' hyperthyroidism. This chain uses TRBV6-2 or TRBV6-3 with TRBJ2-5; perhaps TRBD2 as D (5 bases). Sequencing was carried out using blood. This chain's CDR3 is CASSTRRPQETQYF. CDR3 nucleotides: TGTGCCAGCAGTACCCGGAGGCCCCAAGAGACCCAGTACTTC.